Described below is a single TCR beta chain sequence and its context. As handled by the study authors: Cell counts per sample came from amplifying reference gene primers. The assay was immunoSEQ multiplex PCR, and TCRdb's table has in-frame clones only and misses some. V and J calls and clone size are given by that table; D and trimming were obtained from the DNA. The table lists about 340,000 clones, about 86% of them singletons, with 2.5% to 3% in the top ten. The V gene lost 8 bases and the J gene lost 0 bases, with 14 bases spanning the gap. CDR1 MNHEY and CDR2 SVGAGI come from the germline V gene. This CDR3 is 15 amino acids long. The data belong to a study of blood T cell repertoires in COVID-19. Whole-study context: The study drew acute and convalescent COVID-19 samples from the United States, Italy and Spain. T cells, B-cell-depleted T cells, or PBMCs supplied cDNA or gDNA.

Material: peripheral blood. The rearrangement uses TRBV6-5 and TRBJ1-5, with D possibly being TRBD1 (5 bases). The receptor comes from a man in his thirties or forties with active or convalescent COVID-19. In DNA, the CDR3 is TGTGCCAGCGGGGAACCAGGGAATAGCAATCAGCCCCAGCATTTT. Its translation: CASGEPGNSNQPQHF.